This TCR beta chain was captured by sequencing in a study of technical replicates of blood from several donors. The data were produced by immunoSEQ multiplex PCR, yet TCRdb's version contains in-frame clones alone and is incomplete. This table holds some 74,000 clones, less than 98% found once. The CDR3 is 14 residues long. The V gene end was trimmed by 8 bases and the J gene end by 0 bases; junction bases not matched to a gene: 4. CDR1 is SNHLY, CDR2 FYNNEI, per germline. V gene TRBV2 combines with J gene TRBJ1-5; 7 nucleotides match TRBD1. The receptor comes from a human donor in good health. Sequences were obtained from T cells isolated from PBMCs. CDR3 region: CASRDSRSNQPQHF. The CDR3 DNA follows: TGTGCCAGCCGGGACAGTCGTAGCAATCAGCCCCAGCATTTT.